This T cell receptor beta chain was identified during a study of spatial heterogeneity in lung cancer. Whole-study context: The study observed each unique TCR and UMI combination more than ten times on average in raw reads.

MiXCR was run by TCRdb on the 5' RACE reads, yielding one entry per CDR3 protein. The sample records some 5,500 distinct CDR3 sequences, 11% to 15% being singletons. The CDR3 loop spans 15 amino acids. Per the germline V gene, CDR1 is SGHAT and CDR2 is FQNNGV. The junction had 7 bases not matched to a gene; V was cut back by 5 bases and J by 4 bases. As for time point: sample taken at primary tumor resection. There were around 72 donors, all of them untreated patients with early-stage non-small cell lung cancer. Study-level results: Tumor mutation count correlated with how many alpha and beta TCRs expanded intratumorally. Coverage of tumor T cells, by estimate, reached around 6.3% for alpha chains and about 13% for beta chains. There was tracking of ubiquitous and regional nonsynonymous mutations by the respective counts of ubiquitous and regional expanded TCRs.

This clonotype has ten or more counts. Its antigen remains unknown. This beta chain is a stray read from a library made for alpha chains; its abundance is not meaningful. This clonotype was sampled from a male donor with early-stage non-small cell lung cancer. V and J are TRBV11-2 and TRBJ2-1; TRBD1 matches 8 bases. The sample consisted of lung tumor tissue, taken at surgery. The CDR3 is CASSIGTGAYNEQFF. The CDR3 DNA is TGTGCCAGCAGCATCGGGACAGGAGCGTACAATGAGCAGTTCTTC.